The TCR beta chain under discussion was sequenced for a study of blood T cell repertoires in COVID-19. V was clipped by 4 bases and J by 4 bases; unmatched bases: 2. Germline CDR1 and CDR2: SGHAT and FQNNGV. The CDR3 is 15 amino acids. Per the original methods: Quantification of nucleated cells was approximated via reference gene primer amplification. Measured with immunoSEQ multiplex PCR; TCRdb has only the in-frame clones, and not every one. V, J and clone size were drawn from that table, and D and trimming were deduced from the DNA. This table has tens of thousands of clones, 70% to 90% appearing once.

The sequence was collected from a human donor in a cohort sampled during active COVID-19. Sequencing used peripheral blood. The rearrangement links TRBV11-2 to TRBJ2-3; TRBD2 matches at 13 bases. CDR3 protein: CASSWTSGSPDTQYF. The CDR3 DNA is TGTGCCAGCAGCTGGACTAGCGGGAGTCCAGATACGCAGTATTTT.